This T cell receptor beta chain originates from a study of CXCR3-negative and CXCR3-positive naive CD8 T cells. Points from the study as a whole: Whereas both naive subsets had comparably high diversity, memory CD8+ cells had much lower diversity.

Note on this clonotype: The antigen remains unidentified.

The CDR3 runs 15 residues. Germline values: CDR1 SQVTM, CDR2 ANQGSEA. Libraries were UMI-labeled 5' RACE TRB cDNA. After re-calling the 5' RACE reads, TCRdb lists one entry per CDR3 protein, DNA absent. The clone table shows about 45,000 distinct CDR3 sequences, with the ten largest holding 9.5% to 12%. The rearrangement joins TRBV29-1 to TRBJ2-7; TCRdb outputs TRBD1, but without DNA this stays unchecked. The sequence came from a human donor in good health. Some clones in this sample may be carry-over from other donors' samples. Sequenced sample: memory CD8+ T cells from blood. This chain's CDR3 is CSVEDPVTAPYEQYF.